This TCR beta chain was identified during a study of cytotoxic CD8 clonotypes in ibrutinib-treated CLL. About the study: The sample average was about 240,000 productive templates and tens of thousands of productive rearrangements.

In the case of this clone: Its specificity is not known.

Points from the study as a whole: Clonality increased at ibrutinib response, then returned toward baseline at progression. Public clonotypes, rarely seen, contracted or held steady on treatment.

TCRdb keeps only in-frame clones here, not all; method: immunoSEQ multiplex PCR. There are tens of thousands of clones in the sample; about 47% occur only once, and approximately 17% lies in the top ten. Trimming took off 0 bases at V and 4 bases at J, with 19 bases between the two ends. The germline V gene has CDR1 SGDLS and CDR2 YYNGEE. The CDR3 is made up of 17 amino acids. The source is a human donor with chronic lymphocytic leukemia. This sample comprised PBMCs, obtained before ibrutinib treatment. The gene calls are TRBV9 and TRBJ1-2; D not resolved. CDR3 region: CASSVDEGGWQLYGYTF. The CDR3 DNA follows: TGTGCCAGCAGCGTAGATGAGGGAGGATGGCAGCTCTATGGCTACACCTTC.